This T cell receptor beta chain was recorded in a study of blood T cell repertoires in COVID-19. Study information: Collection of acute and convalescent COVID-19 samples took place in the United States, Italy and Spain.

From germline, CDR1 is MNHEY and CDR2 SMNVEV (reference sequence). The ends were cut back, 1 base at V and 7 bases at J, with 14 bases in the middle. The CDR3 covers 16 residues. TCRdb's table, derived via immunoSEQ multiplex PCR, lists solely in-frame clones and lacks some. The sample consists of a few hundred thousand clones, about 87% of them appearing once. Source material: PBMCs or T cells enriched from blood (not recorded which). The receptor comes from a woman in her fifties or sixties who had recovered from COVID-19. This chain uses TRBV27 with TRBJ1-6; unclear D gene. The CDR3 region has the DNA TGTGCCAGCAGTTTATATAGGGAGGTGGGGAATTCACCCCTCCACTTT. This codes for CASSLYREVGNSPLHF.